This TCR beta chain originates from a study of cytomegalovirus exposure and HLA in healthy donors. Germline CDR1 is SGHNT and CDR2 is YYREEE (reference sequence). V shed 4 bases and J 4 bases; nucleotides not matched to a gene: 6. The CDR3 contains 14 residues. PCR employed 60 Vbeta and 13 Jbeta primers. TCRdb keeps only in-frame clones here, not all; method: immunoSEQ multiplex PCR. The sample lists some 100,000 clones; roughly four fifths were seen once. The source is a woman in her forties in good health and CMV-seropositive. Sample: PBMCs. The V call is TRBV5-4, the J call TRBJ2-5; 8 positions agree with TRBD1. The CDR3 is CASSQTGVGETQYF. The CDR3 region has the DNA TGTGCCAGCAGCCAGACAGGGGTTGGAGAGACCCAGTACTTC.